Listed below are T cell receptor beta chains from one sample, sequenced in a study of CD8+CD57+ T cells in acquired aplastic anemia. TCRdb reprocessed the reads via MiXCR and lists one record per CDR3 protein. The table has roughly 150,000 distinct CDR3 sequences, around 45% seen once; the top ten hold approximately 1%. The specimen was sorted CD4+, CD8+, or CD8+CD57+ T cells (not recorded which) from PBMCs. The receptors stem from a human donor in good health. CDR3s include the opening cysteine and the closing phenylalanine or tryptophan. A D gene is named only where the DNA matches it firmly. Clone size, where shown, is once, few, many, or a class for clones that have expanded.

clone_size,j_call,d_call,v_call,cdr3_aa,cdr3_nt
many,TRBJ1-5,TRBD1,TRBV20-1,CSAREVRTGSNQPQHF,TGCAGTGCTAGAGAGGTCAGGACAGGAAGCAATCAGCCCCAGCATTTT
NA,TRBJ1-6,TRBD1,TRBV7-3,CASSPGDRNNSPLHF,TGTGCCAGCAGCCCCGGGGACAGAAATAATTCACCCCTCCACTTT
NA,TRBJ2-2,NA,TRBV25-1,CASSEGTGELFF,TGTGCCAGCAGTGAAGGGACCGGGGAGCTGTTTTTT
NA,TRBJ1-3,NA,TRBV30,CAGLGGPRDTIYF,TGTGCCGGACTGGGGGGTCCCAGGGACACCATATATTTT
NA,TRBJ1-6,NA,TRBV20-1,CSARGGDSPLHF,TGCAGTGCTAGAGGGGGGGATTCACCCCTCCACTTT
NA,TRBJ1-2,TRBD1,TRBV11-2,CASSQADRGYGYTF,TGTGCCAGCAGCCAAGCGGACAGGGGCTATGGCTACACCTTC
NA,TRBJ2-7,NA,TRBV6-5,CASSYSDGYDEQYF,TGTGCCAGCAGTTACTCAGACGGGTATGACGAGCAGTACTTC
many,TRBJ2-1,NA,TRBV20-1,CSATAFHGNEQFF,TGCAGTGCTACGGCTTTTCACGGCAATGAGCAGTTCTTC
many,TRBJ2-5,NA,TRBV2,CASSGGQGLQETQYF,TGTGCCAGCAGTGGAGGGCAGGGCCTGCAAGAGACCCAGTACTTC
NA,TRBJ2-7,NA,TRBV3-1,CASSFRGPGREQYF,TGTGCCAGCAGCTTCCGGGGCCCTGGGAGGGAGCAGTACTTC
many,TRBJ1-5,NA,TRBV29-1,CSVVVGVAGLPQHF,TGCAGCGTTGTTGTCGGGGTGGCTGGATTGCCCCAGCATTTT
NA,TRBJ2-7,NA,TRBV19,CASSMPPGEQYF,TGTGCCAGTAGTATGCCGCCCGGGGAGCAGTACTTC
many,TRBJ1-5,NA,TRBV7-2,CASSWGHGQPQHF,TGTGCCAGCAGCTGGGGGCACGGTCAGCCCCAGCATTTT
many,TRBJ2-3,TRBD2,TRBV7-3,CASSLKRLAGSTDTQYF,TGTGCCAGCAGCTTAAAAAGGCTAGCGGGGAGCACAGATACGCAGTATTTT
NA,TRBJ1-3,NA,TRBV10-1,CASSVLQKSGNTIYF,TGCGCCAGCAGTGTACTACAGAAATCTGGAAACACCATATATTTT
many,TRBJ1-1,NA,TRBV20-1,CSAKDTEAFF,TGCAGTGCTAAGGATACTGAAGCTTTCTTT
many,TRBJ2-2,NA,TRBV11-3,CASSHRDKNTGELFF,TGTGCCAGCAGCCACCGGGACAAAAACACCGGGGAGCTGTTTTTT
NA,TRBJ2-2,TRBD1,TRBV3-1,CASTPGTGVTGELFF,TGTGCCAGCACTCCGGGGACAGGGGTCACCGGGGAGCTGTTTTTT
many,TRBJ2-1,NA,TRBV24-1,CAASTSGGTGREFF,TGTGCCGCCTCAACTTCAGGAGGAACAGGACGAGAGTTCTTC
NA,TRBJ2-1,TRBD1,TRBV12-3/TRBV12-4,CASTTGDRRYNEQFF,TGTGCCAGCACCACAGGGGACAGGCGATACAATGAGCAGTTCTTC
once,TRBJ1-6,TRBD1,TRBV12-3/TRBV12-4,CASSPGRSQGFYNSPLHF,TGTGCCAGCAGTCCGGGCCGTTCACAGGGGTTCTATAATTCACCCCTCCACTTT
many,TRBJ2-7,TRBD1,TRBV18,CASQGQGPYEQYF,TGTGCCAGCCAGGGACAGGGCCCCTACGAGCAGTACTTC
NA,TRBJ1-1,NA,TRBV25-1,CASIRGFYTEAFF,TGTGCCAGCATCCGAGGATTTTACACTGAAGCTTTCTTC
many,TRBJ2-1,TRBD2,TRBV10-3,CAISGGLAGGNYNEQFF,TGTGCCATCAGTGGGGGACTAGCGGGAGGTAACTACAATGAGCAGTTCTTC
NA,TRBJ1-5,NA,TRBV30,CAWGYSNQPQHF,TGTGCCTGGGGCTATAGCAATCAGCCCCAGCATTTT
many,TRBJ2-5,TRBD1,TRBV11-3,CASRPVGGNQETQYF,TGTGCCAGCAGGCCGGTAGGGGGCAACCAAGAGACCCAGTACTTC
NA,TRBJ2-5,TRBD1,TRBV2,CASSPRTGIETQYF,TGTGCCAGCAGTCCAAGGACAGGCATAGAGACCCAGTACTTC
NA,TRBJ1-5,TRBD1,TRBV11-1,CASSSTRQGEIQPQHF,TGTGCCAGCAGCTCGACTAGACAGGGGGAAATTCAGCCCCAGCATTTT
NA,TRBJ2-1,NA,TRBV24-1,CATSDFDHNGQFF,TGTGCCACCAGTGATTTTGACCACAATGGGCAGTTCTTC
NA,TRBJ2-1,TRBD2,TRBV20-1,CSTRRERYSEQFF,TGCAGCACACGGCGGGAGAGATACAGTGAGCAGTTCTTC
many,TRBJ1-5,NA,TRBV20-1,CSARVGQLNQPQHF,TGCAGTGCTAGAGTCGGACAGTTAAATCAGCCCCAGCATTTT
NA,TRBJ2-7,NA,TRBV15,CATSRARGGGQYF,TGTGCCACCAGCAGAGCTCGCGGCGGCGGGCAGTACTTC
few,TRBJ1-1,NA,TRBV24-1,CATSVDGEAFF,TGTGCCACCAGCGTAGACGGTGAAGCTTTCTTT
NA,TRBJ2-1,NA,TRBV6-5,CASSYVPSSYNEQFF,TGTGCCAGCAGTTACGTCCCAAGCTCCTACAATGAGCAGTTCTTC
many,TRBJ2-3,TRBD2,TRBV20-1,CSARGGVPGLAPTDTQYF,TGCAGTGCTAGAGGAGGGGTCCCGGGACTAGCACCCACAGATACGCAGTATTTT